The 9 T cell receptor beta chains in this list originate from one sample, sequenced in a study of T-cell memory formation after mild COVID-19 (dated by TCRdb to the early 2020s). The library was generated by 5' RACE. Sequenced using an Illumina NovaSeq 6000. The public reads were run again by TCRdb, first through fastp at Q25 and then through MiXCR, and only productive beta chains were kept. CDR3 protein duplicates are merged, each entry listing the most common genes and DNA. The sample data list about 190,000 distinct CDR3 sequences, and about 16% of these were observed just once. The biggest ten clones account for 2.4% of the sample. The sample consisted of PBMCs or a T cell subset sorted from them (not recorded which). These receptors originate from an adult woman who had mild COVID-19 (a few samples of this study predate the infection). The sample titles of this study are shuffled in the database, so cell type and time point are left out; the donor was told from shared clones.

The sample holds a few counts of this clonotype. The gene calls are TRBV9 and TRBJ1-5; TRBD1 agrees at 7 bases. Germline lookup yields CDR1 SGDLS and CDR2 YYNGEE. V lost 4 bases and J lost 0; bases outside the gene matches: 10. The CDR3 has 17 residues. The CDR3 DNA sequence: TGTGCCAGCAGCTCAGGGGGAGCCGCTGATAGCAATCAGCCCCAGCATTTT. Encoded protein: CASSSGGAADSNQPQHF.

This clonotype was picked up one time. This chain's CDR3 is CASSPGQSGNTIYF. The CDR3 DNA reads as TGTGCCAGCAGTCCCGGACAATCTGGAAACACCATATATTTT. The V call is TRBV12-3 or TRBV12-4, the J call TRBJ1-3; tentatively, D is TRBD1 (5 bases). CDR3 length: 14 residues. Trimming removed 5 bases from V and 1 base from J, with 9 bases in between.

This clonotype was detected only once. V gene TRBV5-6 combines with J gene TRBJ2-6, with 8 bases identical to TRBD1. Trimming cost V 4 bases and J 1 base; bases outside gene matches: 10. The germline V gene has CDR1 SGHDT and CDR2 YYEEEE. The CDR3 runs to 18 residues. CDR3 nucleotides: TGTGCCAGCAGCGGTAACTTACAGGGGGGATCTGGGGCCAACGTCCTGACTTTC. Translating it yields CASSGNLQGGSGANVLTF.

This chain joins TRBV20-1 and TRBJ2-5; 11 bases are shared with TRBD2. V lost 2 bases to trimming and J lost 2 bases; unmatched junction nucleotides: 10. CDR1 is DFQATT, CDR2 SNEGSKA, per germline (reference sequence). This CDR3 is built from 17 residues. This CDR3 reads CSARPHVAGGEQETQYF. The CDR3 coding sequence is TGCAGTGCTAGACCCCATGTAGCGGGGGGGGAGCAAGAGACCCAGTACTTC.

This clonotype was picked up a small number of times. V usage is TRBV18 and J usage is TRBJ2-7; 8 bases agree with TRBD1. This CDR3 is built from 16 residues. CDR1 is KGHSH, CDR2 LQKENI, per germline. The junction had 12 bases not matched to a gene; V was cut back by 3 bases and J by 5 bases. The DNA of the CDR3 is TGTGCCAGCTCACCCAGACAGGGGCTACGCTTTGACGAGCAGTACTTC. This sequence encodes CASSPRQGLRFDEQYF.

This clonotype has only a few counts. This sequence joins TRBV5-5 and TRBJ1-6, with 7 positions matching TRBD1. This CDR3 has 14 residues. Germline lookup yields CDR1 SGHKS and CDR2 YYEKEE (reference sequence). Germline trimming cut 2 bases from V and 7 bases from J; bases unmatched to any gene: 3. The CDR3 region is CASSLQGINSPLHF. For the CDR3, the DNA is TGTGCCAGCAGCTTACAGGGGATAAATTCACCCCTCCACTTT.

The chain carries TRBV6-2 or TRBV6-3 and TRBJ1-5; unclear D gene. The germline gives CDR1 MNHEY, CDR2 SVGEGT. The CDR3 covers 12 residues. With 5 bases removed from V and 5 bases from J, the gap between germline ends came to 7 bases. CDR3 region: CASSTVDQPQHF. The CDR3, as DNA: TGTGCCAGCAGTACTGTCGATCAGCCCCAGCATTTT.

The chain joins TRBV12-3 or TRBV12-4 to TRBJ2-5; D not resolved. The CDR3 consists of 14 residues. The ends were cut back, 1 base at V and 5 bases at J, with 11 bases in the middle. CDR3 protein: CASSLGSARETQYF. The CDR3 nucleotides are TGTGCCAGCAGTTTAGGCTCAGCGAGGGAGACCCAGTACTTC.

This clonotype has a handful of counts. V and J are TRBV5-1 and TRBJ1-6; TRBD1 matches 9 bases. The CDR3 contains 18 residues. The germline V gene has CDR1 SGHRS and CDR2 YFSETQ. The V gene end was trimmed by 0 bases and the J gene end by 5 bases; junction bases not matched to a gene: 9. CDR3 bases: TGCGCCAGCAGCTTGGGCTGGGACAGGGCTTGGAATAATTCACCCCTCCACTTT. Translating it yields CASSLGWDRAWNNSPLHF. The full variable domain, rest sourced from reference TRBV5-1 and TRBJ1-6, is KAGVTQTPRYLIKTRGQQVTLSCSPISGHRSVSWYQQTPGQGLQFLFEYFSETQRNKGNFPGRFSGRQFSNSRSEMNVSTLELGDSALYLCASSLGWDRAWNNSPLHFGNGTRLTVT.